This T cell receptor beta chain derives from a study of cytomegalovirus exposure and HLA in healthy donors. Germline V lookup: CDR1 MGHRA, CDR2 YSYEKL. The CDR3 contains 14 residues. V was shortened by 0 bases and J by 7 bases, with 12 bases between the two germline ends. General study findings and limits: In vitro, a few CMV-associated chains proved specific for CMV antigens. Within the 120 or so validation repertoires, first-cohort TCR clusters tended to co-occur, according to a later analysis.

Separation from the approximately 710-subject first cohort characterized the approximately 130-subject validation cohort, to which the donors belonged. Of note for this clone: Its antigen is not known.

The repertoire was sequenced with immunoSEQ multiplex PCR; TCRdb's copy has only in-frame clones and lacks some. The sample yields around 240,000 clones, nearly 90% seen once. This chain uses TRBV4-1 with TRBJ1-1; no reliable D call. Sequenced sample: PBMCs. The sequence was collected from a woman between 18 and 29 years old in good health and CMV-seronegative. CDR3: CASSQEGGLLEAFF. Written as DNA, the CDR3 is TGCGCCAGCAGCCAAGAGGGAGGGCTCCTTGAAGCTTTCTTT.